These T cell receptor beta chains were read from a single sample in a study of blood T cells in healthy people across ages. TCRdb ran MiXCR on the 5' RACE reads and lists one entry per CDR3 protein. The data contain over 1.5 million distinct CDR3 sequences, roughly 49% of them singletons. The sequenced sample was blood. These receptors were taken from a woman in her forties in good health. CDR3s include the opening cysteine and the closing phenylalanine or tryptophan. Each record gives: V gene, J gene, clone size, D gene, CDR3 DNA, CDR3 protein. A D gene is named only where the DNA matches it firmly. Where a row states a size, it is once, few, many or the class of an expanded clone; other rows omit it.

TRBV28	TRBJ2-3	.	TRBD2	TGTGCCAGCAGTTTACAGTTCAGACTAGCGGGGGTGGATACGCAGTATTTT	CASSLQFRLAGVDTQYF
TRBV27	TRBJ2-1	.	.	TGTGCCAGCAGTTTAATTCGAGGGGTCGTAAGGGAGCAGTTCTTC	CASSLIRGVVREQFF
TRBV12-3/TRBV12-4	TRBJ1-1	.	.	TGTGCCAGCAGTTTGGAGTTCATCACTGAAGCTTTCTTT	CASSLEFITEAFF
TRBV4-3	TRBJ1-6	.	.	TGCGCCAGCAGCCAAGATCTTTTAGGGGTTAGGGATTCACCCCTCCACTTT	CASSQDLLGVRDSPLHF
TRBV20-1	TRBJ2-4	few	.	TGCAGTGCTAGTCCCCACGGGCCTTTAGCCAAAAACATTCAGTACTTC	CSASPHGPLAKNIQYF
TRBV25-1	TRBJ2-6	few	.	TGTGCCAGCATCTCTGGCTCTGGGGCCAACGTCCTGACTTTC	CASISGSGANVLTF
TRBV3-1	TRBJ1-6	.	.	TGTGCCAGCAGCCAAGCAGAGGGAGCCACAAACTATAATTCACCCCTCCACTTT	CASSQAEGATNYNSPLHF
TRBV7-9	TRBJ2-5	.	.	TGTGCCAGCAGCTTCTCTGACGGGGAGCAAGAGACCCAGTACTTC	CASSFSDGEQETQYF
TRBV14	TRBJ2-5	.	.	TGTGCCAGCAGCCGGACCAGGGGTCTCGGGGAGACCCAGTACTTC	CASSRTRGLGETQYF
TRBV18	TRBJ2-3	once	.	TGTGCCAGCTCACCACTTGTTAGTTGGACAGCTTCTAGCACAGATACGCAGTATTTT	CASSPLVSWTASSTDTQYF
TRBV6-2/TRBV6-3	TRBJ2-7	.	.	TGTGCCAGCAGTTATCTGCAGGACGAGCAGTACTTC	CASSYLQDEQYF
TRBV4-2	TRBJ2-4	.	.	TGTGCCAGCAGCCAAGCTTACCGACAACCGTTAGCCAAAAACATTCAGTACTTC	CASSQAYRQPLAKNIQYF
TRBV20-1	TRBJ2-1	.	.	TGCAGTGCGGGGTCGGGCAATGAGCAGTTCTTC	CSAGSGNEQFF
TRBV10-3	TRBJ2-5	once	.	TGTGCCATCAGTGATGGGAAACAAGAGACCCAGTACTTC	CAISDGKQETQYF
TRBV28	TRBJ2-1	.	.	TGTGCCAGCAGTCCCTATGACAGCTACAAGAGGGATGAGCAGTTCTTC	CASSPYDSYKRDEQFF
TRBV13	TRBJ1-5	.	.	TGTGCCAGCAGCTTAGGAGGACCAGGTACCAATCAGCCCCAGCATTTT	CASSLGGPGTNQPQHF
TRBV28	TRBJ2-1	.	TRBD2	TGTGCCAGCAGTTCAACCGGGGAGGGGAATGAGCAGTTCTTC	CASSSTGEGNEQFF
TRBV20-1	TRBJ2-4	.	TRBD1	TGCAGTGCTCTACCCGCCTTAGTTGGGACAGGAATAGACATTCAGTACTTC	CSALPALVGTGIDIQYF
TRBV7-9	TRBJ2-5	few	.	TGTGCCAGCAGCCAAAGGGCTAAAACGGAGACCCAGTACTTC	CASSQRAKTETQYF
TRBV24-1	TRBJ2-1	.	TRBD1	TGTGCCACCACCAGCCGGGACAGGGCAAATTATGAGCAGTTCTTC	CATTSRDRANYEQFF
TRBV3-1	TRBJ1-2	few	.	TGTGCCAGCCGGACAGAGCCCTATGGCTACACCTTC	CASRTEPYGYTF
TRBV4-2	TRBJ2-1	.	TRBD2	TGTGCCAGCAGCCAAGGCACGACCGTGAGCGGGGTTGAGGAGACCCAGTTCTTC	CASSQGTTVSGVEETQFF
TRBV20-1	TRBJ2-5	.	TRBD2	TGCAGTGCGCCCAAATCCGGGACTAGTCCTCAAGAGACCCAGTACTTC	CSAPKSGTSPQETQYF
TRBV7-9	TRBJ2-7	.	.	TGTGCCAGCAGCGTACCAGGTTATGACGAGCAGTACTTC	CASSVPGYDEQYF
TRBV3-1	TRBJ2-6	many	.	TGTGCCAGCAGCCGGCGTGGGTCTGGGGAGGGGGCCAACGTCCTGACTTTC	CASSRRGSGEGANVLTF
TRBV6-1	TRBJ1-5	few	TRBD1	TGTGCCAGCAGACCCGGACAGGGAGTGCGGGAACATCAGCCCCAGCATTTT	CASRPGQGVREHQPQHF
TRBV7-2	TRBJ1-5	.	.	TGTGCCAGCAGCATCCGGGACGGGGAAGGTCAGCCCCAGCATTTT	CASSIRDGEGQPQHF
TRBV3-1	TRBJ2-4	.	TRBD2	TGTGCCAGCAGCACCCGGACTAGCGGGGGGGCAGAAAACATTCAGTACTTC	CASSTRTSGGAENIQYF
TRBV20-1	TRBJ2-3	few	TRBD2	TGCAGTGCTAGGGGAGGGCCCGCGCAGTATTTT	CSARGGPAQYF
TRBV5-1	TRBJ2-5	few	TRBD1	TGCGCCAGCAGCATCGGGACAGTTAATGAGCAGTACTTC	CASSIGTVNEQYF
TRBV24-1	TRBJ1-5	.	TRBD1	TGTGCCACCAGTGATAGCGGACAGGGCGAACAGCCCCAGCATTTT	CATSDSGQGEQPQHF
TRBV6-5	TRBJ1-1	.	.	TGTGCCAGCAGTTACTCGACAGCCCACACTGAAGCTTTCTTT	CASSYSTAHTEAFF
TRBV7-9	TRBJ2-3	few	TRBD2	TGTGCCAGCGAATCCCCGGGACTAAGCACAGATACGCAGTATTTT	CASESPGLSTDTQYF
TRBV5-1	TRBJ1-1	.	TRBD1	TGCGCCAGCAGCTTACAGGGGATTTCCCTAAACACTGAAGCTTTCTTT	CASSLQGISLNTEAFF
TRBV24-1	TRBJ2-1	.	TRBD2	TGTGCCACCGGGGGGGGGAGTCCCGAACAGTTCTTC	CATGGGSPEQFF
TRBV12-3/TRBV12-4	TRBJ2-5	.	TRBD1	TGTGCCAGCAGTCACAACCCGTCTACAGGGGCCGAGACCCAGTACTTC	CASSHNPSTGAETQYF
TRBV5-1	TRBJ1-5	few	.	TGCGCCAGCAGCTTGGAGCCGGGGAATCAGCCCCAGCATTTT	CASSLEPGNQPQHF
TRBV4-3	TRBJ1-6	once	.	TGCGCCAGCAGCCAAGATCAGCGGGGGGGGCCGTCTAATTCACCCCTCCACTTT	CASSQDQRGGPSNSPLHF
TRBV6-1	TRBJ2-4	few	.	TGTGCCAGCAGCCGAATTACTGGACTGGGGCTAGCCAAAAACATTCAGTACTTC	CASSRITGLGLAKNIQYF
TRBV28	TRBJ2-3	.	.	TGTGCCAGCAGGACTAGTTCAACCACAGATACGCAGTATTTT	CASRTSSTTDTQYF
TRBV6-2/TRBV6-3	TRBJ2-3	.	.	TGTGCCAGCCTCGGGGCGGGCCCAAGCACAGATACGCAGTATTTT	CASLGAGPSTDTQYF
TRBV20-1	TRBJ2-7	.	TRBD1	TGCAGTGCTAGGGGCAGGGGGCTCGAGCAGTACTTC	CSARGRGLEQYF
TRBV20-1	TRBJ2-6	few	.	TGCAGTGCTAGAGATAGGGTAACTGGGGCCAACGTCCCGACTTTC	CSARDRVTGANVPTF
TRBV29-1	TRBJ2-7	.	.	TGCAGCGTTGGGTGGGTAGAAACCTACGAGCAGTACTTC	CSVGWVETYEQYF